What follows are 26 T cell receptor beta chains derived from one specimen sequenced in a study of shared T cell receptors in the human thymus. Profiling relied on immunoSEQ multiplex PCR, and the TCRdb table lists in-frame clones only, not all of them. The sample lists hundreds of thousands of clones, 88% occurring once. Separately, the same data were catalogued under a study of human thymus T cells.

The specimen sequenced was thymocytes. The receptors originated from a boy under three years old with a congenital heart defect.

The V gene is TRBV4-1, the J gene TRBJ1-1; D possibly corresponds to TRBD1 (5 bases). V was cut by 7 bases and J by 5 bases, with 14 bases left in between. The length of the CDR3 is 13 residues. Germline CDR1 is MGHRA and CDR2 is YSYEKL. CDR3 loop: CASNQGGKTEAFF. The CDR3 bases are TGCGCCAGCAATCAGGGAGGCAAGACTGAAGCTTTCTTT.

The genes are TRBV25-1 and TRBJ2-1; TRBD2 aligns across 9 bases. CDR1 is MGHDK and CDR2 is SYGVNS in the germline V gene. With V trimmed by 1 base and J by 6 bases, 4 bases remained unmatched. CDR3 length: 15 amino acids. CDR3 amino acids: CASSESGTSSNEQFF. The DNA for the CDR3 is TGTGCCAGCAGTGAATCCGGGACTAGCAGCAATGAGCAGTTCTTC. The complete variable domain, with remaining parts taken from reference TRBV25-1 and TRBJ2-1, reads EADIYQTPRYLVIGTGKKITLECSQTMGHDKMYWYQQDPGMELHLIHYSYGVNSTEKGDLSSESTVSRIRTEHFPLTLESARPSHTSQYLCASSESGTSSNEQFFGPGTRLTVL.

The J gene is TRBJ2-2, the V gene TRBV28; tentative D call: TRBD1 (6 bases). From germline, CDR1 is MDHEN and CDR2 SYDVKM. The CDR3 loop spans 14 amino acids. V lost 9 bases and J lost 1, with 12 bases in between. CDR3 region: CASNGTLNTGELFF. DNA of the CDR3: TGTGCCAGTAACGGGACACTGAACACCGGGGAGCTGTTTTTT.

The rearrangement links TRBV7-2 to TRBJ2-3, with a possible D match to TRBD1 (5 bases). CDR3 size: 16 residues. Germline assignment: CDR1 SGHTA and CDR2 FQGNSA. V lost 6 bases, J lost 4 bases, and 20 bases lay in between. CDR3 sequence reads: CASRYKPTAGADTQYF. CDR3 DNA sequence: TGTGCCAGCAGATACAAGCCGACAGCAGGTGCAGATACGCAGTATTTT.

The chain uses TRBV7-2 and TRBJ2-1; D is unclear. There are 16 residues in the CDR3. V was pared by 6 bases and J by 9 bases, with 24 bases between. Germline-derived CDR1 and CDR2 are SGHTA and FQGNSA. DNA for the CDR3: TGTGCCAGCAGACCAACCCTCGGCCCCCCGCGAGGTGAGCAGTTCTTC. Translated: CASRPTLGPPRGEQFF. The entire variable domain, with the rest obtained from reference TRBV7-2 and TRBJ2-1, is as follows: GAGVSQSPSNKVTEKGKDVELRCDPISGHTALYWYRQSLGQGLEFLIYFQGNSAPDKSGLPSDRFSAERTGGSVSTLTIQRTQQEDSAVYLCASRPTLGPPRGEQFFGPGTRLTVL.

The J gene is TRBJ2-5, the V gene TRBV4-1, with TRBD2 matching over 10 bases. Germline V gene lookup returns CDR1 MGHRA and CDR2 YSYEKL. The CDR3 length is 15 residues. After removal of 3 bases from V and 4 bases from J, the junction contained 5 bases not matched to a gene. The CDR3 DNA sequence: TGCGCCAGCAGCCATTCTAGCGGGAGCGGAGAGACCCAGTACTTC. Its translation: CASSHSSGSGETQYF.

J is TRBJ1-3 and V is TRBV10-1; TRBD1 might be the D (5 bases). This CDR3 spans 17 amino acids. Between the trimmed V and J ends, which lost 2 bases and 0 bases, there was a span of 14 bases. In germline, CDR1 is WNHNN, CDR2 SYGVQD (reference sequence). The chain's CDR3 is CASSETSQGHSGNTIYF. Written as DNA, the CDR3 is TGCGCCAGCAGTGAGACCTCTCAGGGCCACTCTGGAAACACCATATATTTT.

This rearrangement joins TRBV4-1 to TRBJ2-7; weak D call: TRBD1 (6 bases). This CDR3 is 15 amino acids long. Trimming took 4 bases from V and 3 from J, leaving 16 bases between them. Germline assignment: CDR1 MGHRA and CDR2 YSYEKL. The CDR3 coding sequence is TGCGCCAGCAGCCCAAGATGGACAGAACTCTACGAGCAGTACTTC. Amino acid sequence: CASSPRWTELYEQYF.

The V and J genes are TRBV19 and TRBJ1-5, with 11 bases matching TRBD1. The CDR3 extends over 16 amino acids. V lost 3 bases, J lost 11 bases, and 12 bases stayed unmatched. Germline CDR1 LNHDA, CDR2 SQIVND (reference sequence). CDR3 DNA sequence: TGTGCCAGTAGTATGGATCTAGGGACAGGGGGACGGGCCCAGCATTTT. It is translated as CASSMDLGTGGRAQHF.

The CDR3: CASSQDTRQGNQPQHF. The CDR3, as DNA: TGCGCCAGCAGCCAAGATACCAGACAGGGCAATCAGCCCCAGCATTTT. V gene TRBV4-1 combines with J gene TRBJ1-5, with a tentative D call TRBD1 (6 bases). The germline V and J ends were trimmed by 0 bases and 2 bases, with 11 bases remaining between them. This CDR3 comprises 16 residues. The germline V gene has CDR1 MGHRA and CDR2 YSYEKL.

This clone was seen more than once but under ten times. The CDR3 spells CSVEWHENTEAFF. The CDR3 bases are TGCAGCGTTGAGTGGCACGAGAACACTGAAGCTTTCTTT. The chain recombines TRBV29-1 with TRBJ1-1, with D uncertain. CDR1 is SQVTM, CDR2 ANQGSEA, per germline. The CDR3 contains 13 residues. Trimming removed 3 bases from V and 1 base from J, with 9 bases in between.

V usage is TRBV5-1 and J usage is TRBJ2-1, with TRBD2 matching over 10 bases. J lost 5 bases, V lost 4 bases, and 6 bases had no gene match. Germline V CDR1 and CDR2: SGHRS, YFSETQ. The CDR3 is made up of 15 amino acids. CDR3 nucleotide sequence: TGCGCCAGCAGCCCCGGGACTAGCGTAAACAATGAGCAGTTCTTC. Translated, it gives CASSPGTSVNNEQFF.

This chain connects TRBV27 to TRBJ2-7; 11 nucleotides align to TRBD1. Per the germline V gene, CDR1 is MNHEY and CDR2 is SMNVEV (reference sequence). Trimming at V came to 6 bases and at J to 3 bases, leaving 16 bases not matched to a gene. The CDR3 has 18 amino acids. This CDR3 reads CASSPKAGQGGLYYEQYF. The CDR3 DNA reads TGTGCCAGCAGCCCCAAGGCGGGACAGGGGGGCTTATACTACGAGCAGTACTTC.

This clone was counted a single time. The rearrangement links TRBV6-1 to TRBJ1-5, with D possibly TRBD1 on 5 matching bases. Germline values: CDR1 MNHNS, CDR2 SASEGT. The CDR3 length is 15 residues. V shed 2 bases and J shed 1 base, with 9 bases lying between them. The CDR3 DNA follows: TGTGCCAGCAGTGAAAACAGACAGAGCAATCAGCCCCAGCATTTT. Encoded protein: CASSENRQSNQPQHF.

The chain recombines TRBV18 with TRBJ1-3, with 10 positions matching TRBD1. The V gene end was trimmed by 3 bases and the J gene end by 0 bases; junction bases not matched to a gene: 5. Germline V gene sequence: CDR1 KGHSH, CDR2 LQKENI. CDR3 length: 17 amino acids. The CDR3 spells CASSPDRDRGSGNTIYF. CDR3 bases: TGTGCCAGCTCACCGGACCGGGACAGGGGCTCTGGAAACACCATATATTTT.

The chain employs TRBV11-2 and TRBJ2-3; weak D call: TRBD2 (5 bases). V lost 1 base, J lost 2 bases, and 22 bases lay in between. The CDR3 sequence is 19 residues long. Germline V gene sequence: CDR1 SGHAT, CDR2 FQNNGV. The CDR3 DNA follows: TGTGCCAGCAGCTTAGCTCCTCTACTAGACCTGTTTAACACAGATACGCAGTATTTT. Translated, it gives CASSLAPLLDLFNTDTQYF.

In its sample, this clone was seen a few times. The chain combines TRBV4-3 with TRBJ2-7; D may be TRBD2 (6 bases). This CDR3 is built from 17 residues. The germline gives CDR1 LGHNA, CDR2 YSLEER. Deletions cut 0 bases from V and 0 bases from J, with 15 bases between. CDR3 residues: CASSQDLSGYDSYEQYF. CDR3 nucleotide sequence: TGCGCCAGCAGCCAAGATTTGAGCGGGTACGACTCCTACGAGCAGTACTTC.

This chain connects TRBV7-9 to TRBJ2-7; 7 positions agree with TRBD2. The germline gives CDR1 SEHNR, CDR2 FQNEAQ (reference sequence). V lost 5 bases, J lost 5 bases, and 6 bases stayed unmatched. CDR3 size: 13 residues. The CDR3, as DNA: TGTGCCAGCAGCCCCGGGACTATTGACGAGCAGTACTTC. Translation: CASSPGTIDEQYF.

This clone was detected only once. The chain employs TRBV2 and TRBJ2-2; 7 nucleotides line up with TRBD1. V shed 6 bases and J 6 bases; nucleotides not matched to a gene: 13. There are 16 residues in the CDR3. Germline CDR1 SNHLY, CDR2 FYNNEI. Written as DNA, the CDR3 is TGTGCCAGCAGCCTGCCCGAAACAGGGGCAGCCGGGGAGCTGTTTTTT. This codes for CASSLPETGAAGELFF. Based on the CDR3 plus reference TRBV2 and TRBJ2-2, the full variable domain is EPEVTQTPSHQVTQMGQEVILRCVPISNHLYFYWYRQILGQKVEFLVSFYNNEISEKSEIFDDQFSVERPDGSNFTLKIRSTKLEDSAMYFCASSLPETGAAGELFFGEGSRLTVL.

V is TRBV10-3 and J is TRBJ1-2, with D unresolved. CDR1 and CDR2 (germline): ENHRY, SYGVKD. V was clipped by 0 bases and J by 4 bases, with 15 bases between them. The CDR3 extends over 16 amino acids. The CDR3 sequence is CAISESRRQPPYGYTF. CDR3 nucleotides: TGTGCCATCAGTGAGTCGCGGAGGCAACCCCCCTATGGCTACACCTTC.

The V gene is TRBV27, the J gene TRBJ2-1; 8 bases line up with TRBD2. Germline-derived CDR1 and CDR2 are MNHEY and SMNVEV (reference sequence). With V trimmed by 7 bases and J by 7 bases, 21 bases remained unmatched. CDR3 length: 18 residues. This chain's CDR3 is CASTPSSSGSWPGNEQFF. For the CDR3, the DNA is TGTGCCAGCACCCCATCGTCGAGCGGGAGTTGGCCGGGGAATGAGCAGTTCTTC.

V usage is TRBV12-5 and J usage is TRBJ2-7, with TRBD1 as a possible D gene (6 bases). Between the trimmed V and J ends, which lost 7 bases and 5 bases, there was a span of 9 bases. CDR1 is LGHNT and CDR2 is FRNRAP in the germline V gene. The CDR3 consists of 11 residues. In nucleotides, the CDR3 is TGTGCTAGTGCCAGGGGACACGAGCAGTACTTC. Protein sequence: CASARGHEQYF.

This clone was detected once. The J gene is TRBJ2-7, the V gene TRBV27; 10 bases fit TRBD2. Germline V gene lookup returns CDR1 MNHEY and CDR2 SMNVEV (reference sequence). The CDR3 runs to 17 residues. The ends lost 5 bases at V and 6 bases at J; junction bases unmatched: 16. The CDR3 DNA is TGTGCCAGCAGTGATGTGTACCCTCTAGCGGGAGTAGGCGAGCAGTACTTC. Protein product: CASSDVYPLAGVGEQYF.

The chain recombines TRBV18 with TRBJ2-7, with 10 bases aligning to TRBD2. This CDR3 spans 17 amino acids. The ends lost 3 bases at V and 2 bases at J; junction bases unmatched: 10. Germline CDR1 KGHSH, CDR2 LQKENI. CDR3 coding DNA: TGTGCCAGCTCACCGGGACTAGCGCTCAAGCGCCCCTACGAGCAGTACTTC. Translation: CASSPGLALKRPYEQYF.

V and J are TRBV29-1 and TRBJ1-1; no firm D call. The V gene lost 1 base and the J gene lost 3 bases, with 12 bases spanning the gap. CDR3 length: 14 amino acids. Per germline, CDR1 SQVTM and CDR2 ANQGSEA. The CDR3 DNA is TGCAGCGTTGAAGCCTTGCGAACGGACACTGAAGCTTTCTTT. Its translation is CSVEALRTDTEAFF.

The rearrangement joins TRBV2 to TRBJ2-7, with 11 bases fitting TRBD2. The trim removed 4 bases at V and 4 bases at J, leaving 6 bases unmatched. Germline values: CDR1 SNHLY, CDR2 FYNNEI. This CDR3 region has 15 residues. The CDR3 region has the DNA TGTGCCAGCAGTGGTGAGGGACTAGCGGCGTACGAGCAGTACTTC. This sequence encodes CASSGEGLAAYEQYF.